The present T cell receptor (beta chain) was sequenced within a study of lymphopenia after photon versus proton radiotherapy. Some clones are missing from TCRdb's copy, which holds only in-frame ones; the method was immunoSEQ multiplex PCR. The sample gives tens of thousands of clones, roughly 87% of which show up once; about 13% is in the top ten. This CDR3 is built from 14 residues. Trimming cost V 2 bases and J 1 base, with 6 bases left between them. Germline CDR1 is KGHSH and CDR2 is LQKENI. The origin of this receptor is a man at least 80 years old with esophageal cancer. The sequencing here drew on peripheral blood, taken from a patient treated with proton-based radiotherapy. The rearrangement joins TRBV18 to TRBJ1-3; D is unresolved. Written as DNA, the CDR3 is TGTGCCAGCTCACCAGACGGGTCTGGAAACACCATATATTTT. It codes for CASSPDGSGNTIYF.